One and the same sample provided the 19 T cell receptor beta chains below, sequenced in a study of blood T cell repertoires in COVID-19. Only in-frame clones appear in the TCRdb table, and some are missing; sequencing was by immunoSEQ multiplex PCR. The table lists fewer than 30,000 clones, 55% to 75% of them singletons. Sequencing was carried out using peripheral blood. All receptors derive from a boy aged 2-15 years with active or convalescent COVID-19.

This clone has just a few counts. The gene calls are TRBV14 and TRBJ2-1, with 15 bases that match TRBD2. The V segment lost 4 bases and the J segment 0 bases; nucleotides outside the gene matches: 16. CDR1 and CDR2 from the germline V gene are SGHDN and FVKESK. The CDR3 is 22 amino acids. The DNA for the CDR3 is TGTGCCAGCAGCCCGGGGGTCGGACTAGCGGGAGGGCTTCCTAACTCCTACAATGAGCAGTTCTTC. This codes for CASSPGVGLAGGLPNSYNEQFF.

This chain joins TRBV27 and TRBJ2-7; 8 positions agree with TRBD2. V shed 6 bases and J 3 bases; nucleotides not matched to a gene: 10. CDR3 length equals 15 residues. The germline CDR1 and CDR2 sequences are MNHEY and SMNVEV (reference sequence). CDR3 sequence reads: CASSQRPSGYYEQYF. In DNA form, the CDR3 reads TGTGCCAGCAGCCAAAGGCCTAGCGGGTACTACGAGCAGTACTTC.

This clone was seen a handful of times. The V call is TRBV27, the J call TRBJ1-2; 10 nucleotides agree with TRBD1. Germline CDR1 and CDR2: MNHEY and SMNVEV (reference sequence). The J segment lost 4 bases and the V segment lost 9 bases, leaving 14 bases of the junction unmatched. CDR3 length: 16 residues. The DNA of the CDR3 is TGTGCCAGAATTCGACCGGGACAGGGGCTTGGCTATGGCTACACCTTC. This codes for CARIRPGQGLGYGYTF.

The genes are TRBV3-1 (or the pseudogene TRBV3-2) and TRBJ2-3; 8 nucleotides line up with TRBD2. The CDR3 has 16 residues. V lost 1 base, J lost 1 base, and 4 bases stayed unmatched. From germline, CDR1 is LGHDT and CDR2 YNNKEL (reference sequence). The CDR3 DNA sequence: TGTGCCAGCAGCCAAGGGGTTAGCGGGGGCACAGATACGCAGTATTTT. It is translated as CASSQGVSGGTDTQYF.

The genes are TRBV30 and TRBJ2-5; D ambiguous. The CDR3 length is 15 residues. Deletions cut 0 bases from V and 5 bases from J, with 16 bases between. Per germline, CDR1 GTSNPN and CDR2 SVGIG (reference sequence). The DNA of the CDR3 is TGTGCCTGGAGTGTACCCCTCGGGTCTTCGGAGACCCAGTACTTC. Amino acid sequence: CAWSVPLGSSETQYF.

This chain joins TRBV5-4 and TRBJ2-3, with 8 bases that match TRBD2. The V gene end was trimmed by 0 bases and the J gene end by 4 bases; junction bases not matched to a gene: 4. The germline gives CDR1 SGHNT, CDR2 YYREEE (reference sequence). CDR3 length: 15 residues. The CDR3 DNA is TGTGCCAGCAGCTTGGAGCGGGAGTTCTCAGATACGCAGTATTTT. Translating gives CASSLEREFSDTQYF.

V gene TRBV6-5 combines with J gene TRBJ1-2; 8 positions match TRBD1. The germline gives CDR1 MNHEY, CDR2 SVGAGI. Losses at the gene ends were 6 bases for V and 2 bases for J; bases not matched to a gene: 8. The CDR3 is 15 residues long. The CDR3 loop reads CASRSTGGTNYGYTF. The CDR3 region has the DNA TGTGCCAGCAGATCAACAGGGGGAACCAACTATGGCTACACCTTC.

The genes are TRBV28 and TRBJ1-2, with 8 bases matching TRBD1. The ends lost 6 bases at V and 3 bases at J; junction bases unmatched: 12. The CDR3 runs 16 residues. Germline-derived CDR1 and CDR2 are MDHEN and SYDVKM. The CDR3 protein is CASSPPWDRTYYGYTF. CDR3 DNA sequence: TGTGCCAGCAGCCCCCCTTGGGACAGGACATACTATGGCTACACCTTC.

This clone was counted only a few times. The chain uses TRBV4-1 and TRBJ1-4, with D perhaps TRBD1 (5 bases). There are 17 residues in the CDR3. CDR1 MGHRA and CDR2 YSYEKL come from the germline V gene. The ends were cut back, 5 bases at V and 4 bases at J, with 20 bases in the middle. The CDR3 DNA sequence: TGCGCCAGCAGCGGACTCCTTAGCGGGGGGTTTAATGAAAAACTGTTTTTT. Amino acid sequence: CASSGLLSGGFNEKLFF.

The gene calls are TRBV3-1 (or the pseudogene TRBV3-2) and TRBJ1-2; D not resolved. Per the germline V gene, CDR1 is LGHDT and CDR2 is YNNKEL (reference sequence). Between the trimmed V and J ends, which lost 1 base and 5 bases, there was a span of 17 bases. CDR3 length: 16 residues. CDR3 sequence (DNA): TGTGCCAGCAGCCAAGTAGAAGGGAGGAGGGAGTATGGCTACACCTTC. The encoded protein is CASSQVEGRREYGYTF.

The rearrangement links TRBV28 to TRBJ2-1; D is perhaps TRBD2 (6 bases). CDR1 is MDHEN, CDR2 SYDVKM, per germline. V was shortened by 2 bases and J by 6 bases, with 14 bases between the two germline ends. CDR3 length equals 15 residues. The CDR3 region is CASSLKREWSNEQFF. The DNA for the CDR3 is TGTGCCAGCAGTTTAAAACGGGAGTGGAGCAATGAGCAGTTCTTC.

This rearrangement joins TRBV6-5 to TRBJ2-7; TRBD2 matches at 9 bases. This CDR3 is built from 14 residues. Looked up from germline, CDR1 is MNHEY and CDR2 is SVGAGI. J was trimmed by 6 bases and V by 2 bases; bases with no gene match: 5. The CDR3 reads CASSYERGVGEQYF. The CDR3 nucleotides are TGTGCCAGCAGTTACGAGCGGGGGGTCGGCGAGCAGTACTTC.

This chain joins TRBV30 and TRBJ2-1, with D possibly TRBD1 on 6 matching bases. In germline, CDR1 is GTSNPN, CDR2 SVGIG (reference sequence). CDR3 length: 14 residues. V lost 2 bases and J 4 bases, leaving 12 bases between the germline ends. This CDR3 is CAWSPFTGYNEQFF. In nucleotides, the CDR3 is TGTGCCTGGAGTCCCTTCACAGGGTACAATGAGCAGTTCTTC.

Regarding this clone: At the DNA level, this CDR3 is encoded by other sequences in the same sample as well. The chain joins TRBV27 to TRBJ1-1; 7 bases are a match to TRBD1. The CDR3 contains 15 residues. With 0 bases clipped from V and 0 bases from J, the junction kept 1 base outside the gene matches. Per the germline V gene, CDR1 is MNHEY and CDR2 is SMNVEV (reference sequence). The chain's CDR3 is CASSLSTGLNTEAFF. The CDR3 DNA follows: TGTGCCAGCAGTTTATCGACAGGGCTGAACACTGAAGCTTTCTTT.

The rearrangement uses TRBV28 and TRBJ2-7; a possible D gene is TRBD1 (6 bases). V lost 8 bases to trimming and J lost 3 bases, with 11 bases between them. CDR1 MDHEN and CDR2 SYDVKM come from the germline V gene. The CDR3 length is 12 residues. The CDR3 region has the DNA TGTGCCAGCCGAAACAGGGTCTACGAGCAGTACTTC. Translating it yields CASRNRVYEQYF.

This clone was observed a handful of times. The V call is TRBV7-9, the J call TRBJ1-6; 8 bases are shared with TRBD1. CDR1 is SEHNR, CDR2 FQNEAQ, per germline (reference sequence). The trim removed 4 bases at V and 9 bases at J, leaving 8 bases unmatched. The length of the CDR3 is 15 residues. CDR3 bases: TGTGCCAGCAGCTCGACCCAGGGGGCGATTTCACCCCTCCACTTT. Protein sequence: CASSSTQGAISPLHF.

The chain uses TRBV7-2 and TRBJ1-4; D is possibly TRBD1 (5 bases). The germline V gene encodes CDR1 SGHTA and CDR2 FQGNSA. V shed 2 bases and J shed 5 bases, with 15 bases lying between them. The CDR3 has 16 amino acids. The CDR3 region is CASSLRPGLPNEKLFF. The CDR3 bases are TGTGCCAGCAGCTTAAGACCGGGACTGCCCAATGAAAAACTGTTTTTT.

V and J are TRBV27 and TRBJ2-6, with 7 bases that match TRBD1. J was trimmed by 2 bases and V by 6 bases; bases with no gene match: 4. Germline loops: CDR1 MNHEY, CDR2 SMNVEV (reference sequence). The CDR3 spans 15 residues. This CDR3 reads CASRTTGAGANVLTF. The CDR3 DNA sequence: TGTGCCAGCAGAACCACAGGGGCTGGGGCCAACGTCCTGACTTTC.

This clone was recorded a few times. The chain couples TRBV2 to TRBJ2-5, with a possible D match to TRBD1 (5 bases). Germline V gives CDR1 SNHLY, CDR2 FYNNEI. V lost 6 bases to trimming and J lost 2 bases, with 16 bases between them. This CDR3 has 15 residues. The CDR3 DNA sequence: TGTGCCAGCAGCCCCGCAGGGAAGAGGCAAGAGACCCAGTACTTC. It specifies CASSPAGKRQETQYF.